This TCR beta chain was observed in a study of neurological immune-mediated disorders. The CDR3 has 17 amino acids. Trimming removed 7 bases at V and 3 bases at J, with 24 bases between. Germline CDR1 reads SGHRS; CDR2 reads YFSETQ. This clonotype was seen many times. Its antigen is unidentified. The cell input for sorted libraries was 1 million, and those cells were CD4+ or CD8+ T cells. The authors made cDNA by 5'RACE with 10-nucleotide random UMIs. From the 5' RACE reads, TCRdb called clonotypes with MiXCR, one entry per CDR3 protein. Of tens of thousands of distinct CDR3 sequences listed, approximately 6.2% were seen once; the top ten hold approximately 1.5%. General study results and limits: Phylogenetic grouping assigned the repertoires of 18 of 34 multiple sclerosis patients to one related-CDR3 cluster, which constitutes a possible signature. Among expanded clones, no CDR3 amino acid sequences were shared across subjects, a pattern suggesting private repertoires in all groups.

V is TRBV5-1 and J is TRBJ2-3; D may be TRBD2 (6 bases). Sequences were obtained from CD4+ T cells from blood. The TCR originated in a woman under 30 with multiple sclerosis. The CDR3: CASYPKPVGGKTDTQYF. The CDR3, as DNA: TGCGCCAGCTATCCTAAGCCAGTGGGGGGTAAAACAGATACGCAGTATTTT. Together with reference TRBV5-1 and TRBJ2-3, the CDR3 gives the full variable domain: KAGVTQTPRYLIKTRGQQVTLSCSPISGHRSVSWYQQTPGQGLQFLFEYFSETQRNKGNFPGRFSGRQFSNSRSEMNVSTLELGDSALYLCASYPKPVGGKTDTQYFGPGTRLTVL.